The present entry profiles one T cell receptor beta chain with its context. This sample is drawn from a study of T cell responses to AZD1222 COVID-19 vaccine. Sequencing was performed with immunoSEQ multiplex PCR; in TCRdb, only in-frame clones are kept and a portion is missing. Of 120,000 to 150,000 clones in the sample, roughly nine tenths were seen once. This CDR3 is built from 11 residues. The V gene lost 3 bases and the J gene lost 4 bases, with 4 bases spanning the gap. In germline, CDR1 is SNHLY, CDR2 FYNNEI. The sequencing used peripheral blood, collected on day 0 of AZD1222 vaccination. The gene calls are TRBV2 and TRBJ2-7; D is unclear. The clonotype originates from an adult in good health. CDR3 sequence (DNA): TGTGCCAGCAGTGACATATACGAGCAGTACTTC. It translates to CASSDIYEQYF. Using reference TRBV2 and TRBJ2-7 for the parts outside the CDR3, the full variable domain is EPEVTQTPSHQVTQMGQEVILRCVPISNHLYFYWYRQILGQKVEFLVSFYNNEISEKSEIFDDQFSVERPDGSNFTLKIRSTKLEDSAMYFCASSDIYEQYFGPGTRLTVT.